In its sample, the clone carrying this T cell receptor beta chain was seen once. The V gene lost 0 bases and the J gene lost 0 bases, with 12 bases spanning the gap. CDR3 length: 17 amino acids. CDR1 is LGHNA, CDR2 YNFKEQ, per germline. The data belong to a study of shared clonotypes between healthy human individuals. TCRdb's table, derived via immunoSEQ multiplex PCR, lists solely in-frame clones and lacks some. The sample has 780,000 or so clones, approximately 77% seen once. This chain links TRBV4-2 with TRBJ2-1; D is uncertain. The sequence was obtained from a young woman in good health. The sample taken for sequencing was memory CD4+ T cells sorted from blood. Subset denoted: CD45RA-negative fraction. CDR3: CASSQEFTSSSYNEQFF. DNA for the CDR3: TGTGCCAGCAGCCAAGAGTTCACCTCGAGCTCCTACAATGAGCAGTTCTTC.